In this sample, the clone carrying this T cell receptor beta chain turned up a few times. Its antigen is unknown. The data belong to a study of identical twins. Study findings and constraints: Fewer insertions marked abundant cord blood beta clonotypes; young adult naive trended weakly, memory not at all.

Each CDR3 protein gets one entry after TCRdb re-called the 5' RACE reads with MiXCR. The sample yields about 520,000 distinct CDR3 sequences, roughly a fifth seen once. These data were also filed under a second study, of T cells expressing NK-cell markers. This second study notes: Seven sequenced donors out of eight were HCMV-seropositive, one seronegative.

The clonotype was recovered from a woman aged 18-29 years in good health. Sequenced: CD4+ T cells sorted from blood.

CDR3 region: CASSLRGDSTDTQYF. As DNA, the CDR3 is TGTGCCAGCAGCTTACGCGGTGACAGCACAGATACGCAGTATTTT. The rearrangement uses TRBV7-9 and TRBJ2-3; no definite D call. There are 15 residues in the CDR3. CDR1 is SEHNR, CDR2 FQNEAQ, per germline (reference sequence). The V gene lost 2 bases and the J gene lost 0 bases, with 9 bases spanning the gap.